The 12 T cell receptor beta chains reported below all come from one sample, sequenced in a study of shared clonotypes between healthy human individuals. The protocol was immunoSEQ multiplex PCR, while the TCRdb copy is restricted to in-frame clones and leaves out a portion. The repertoire holds some 500,000 clones, with around 80% as singletons. Specimen: PBMCs. Receptors were obtained from a woman aged 40 to 55 in good health. Some clones in this sample may be carry-over from other donors' samples.

This clone came up a few times. The sample carries other DNA sequences with the same CDR3. In DNA form, the CDR3 reads TGTGCCAGCAGCTTAGAGACCACTGAAGCTTTCTTT. This sequence encodes CASSLETTEAFF. This sequence joins TRBV7-9 and TRBJ1-1; D unresolved. The V and J ends lost 1 base and 4 bases respectively, with 4 bases between them. This CDR3 region has 12 residues. From germline, CDR1 is SEHNR and CDR2 FQNEAQ (reference sequence).

The chain has TRBV30 and TRBJ2-1, with 10 nucleotides matching TRBD1. Losses at the gene ends were 4 bases for V and 7 bases for J; bases not matched to a gene: 1. Germline CDR1 and CDR2: GTSNPN and SVGIG (reference sequence). The CDR3 consists of 12 residues. The CDR3 coding sequence is TGTGCCTGGAAGGGACAGGGGAATGAGCAGTTCTTC. Translation gives CAWKGQGNEQFF.

This chain uses TRBV30 with TRBJ2-3, with D possibly TRBD2 on 5 matching bases. This CDR3 region has 14 residues. The germline CDR1 and CDR2 sequences are GTSNPN and SVGIG (reference sequence). V gave up 0 bases and J gave up 3 bases, with 10 bases separating them. The CDR3 here is CAWSVRGWTDTQYF. The CDR3 DNA follows: TGTGCCTGGAGTGTACGGGGTTGGACAGATACGCAGTATTTT.

Regarding this clone: A far larger clone is off by one base, so a read error is likely. This sequence joins TRBV7-9 and TRBJ2-2, with D tentatively TRBD2 (6 bases). The CDR3 is 15 amino acids. Germline lookup yields CDR1 SEHNR and CDR2 FQNEAQ (reference sequence). The CDR3 DNA follows: TGTGCCAGCAGTTCCCCCAAAATAAGGACCGGGGGGCTGTTTTTT. It specifies CASSSPKIRTGGLFF.

This chain connects TRBV6-1 to TRBJ2-2, with D maybe TRBD2 (5 bases). The CDR3 is 15 amino acids. Germline V gene lookup returns CDR1 MNHNS and CDR2 SASEGT. The V end was cut by 1 base, the J end by 5 bases, with 11 bases between. The CDR3 loop reads CASSEERAWTGELFF. As DNA, the CDR3 is TGTGCCAGCAGTGAAGAGAGGGCTTGGACCGGGGAGCTGTTTTTT.

This chain joins TRBV6-5 and TRBJ2-3; D is undetermined. The CDR3 consists of 15 residues. From germline, CDR1 is MNHEY and CDR2 SVGAGI. V was shortened by 4 bases and J by 1 base, with 12 bases between the two germline ends. The DNA of the CDR3 is TGTGCCAGCAGTTCCTGGGCAGTCGGCACAGATACGCAGTATTTT. Protein sequence: CASSSWAVGTDTQYF.

The CDR3 loop is CASNNRGQDYGYTF. CDR3 sequence (DNA): TGTGCCAGCAACAACAGGGGGCAGGACTATGGCTACACCTTC. J is TRBJ1-2 and V is TRBV7-2; TRBD1 matches at 9 bases. CDR3 length: 14 residues. Germline CDR1 and CDR2: SGHTA and FQGNSA. V lost 7 bases, J lost 3 bases, and 6 bases stayed unmatched.

J is TRBJ1-1 and V is TRBV4-3; a possible D gene is TRBD1 (6 bases). The CDR3 runs 13 residues. The germline V gene has CDR1 LGHNA and CDR2 YSLEER. The V and J ends lost 0 bases and 8 bases respectively, with 10 bases between them. CDR3 sequence reads: CASSQDRGTEAFF. CDR3 bases: TGCGCCAGCAGCCAAGATAGAGGGACAGAAGCTTTCTTT.

This clone has at least ten counts. V usage is TRBV7-9 and J usage is TRBJ2-3; TRBD2 matches 10 bases. The V gene's germline CDR1 is SEHNR and CDR2 FQNEAQ (reference sequence). CDR3 length: 15 amino acids. Losses at the gene ends were 2 bases for V and 4 bases for J; bases not matched to a gene: 3. CDR3 region: CASSLSSGSSDTQYF. In DNA form, the CDR3 reads TGTGCCAGCAGCTTATCTAGCGGGAGTTCAGATACGCAGTATTTT.

V is TRBV27 and J is TRBJ2-5; 8 nucleotides match TRBD2. From germline, CDR1 is MNHEY and CDR2 SMNVEV (reference sequence). J was trimmed by 5 bases and V by 2 bases; bases with no gene match: 7. This CDR3 contains 15 residues. The CDR3 DNA follows: TGTGCCAGCAGTTTAGGGAGCGGGAGACGGGAGACCCAGTACTTC. It codes for CASSLGSGRRETQYF.

The V and J genes are TRBV6-6 and TRBJ2-7; D may be TRBD2 (5 bases). CDR3 length: 15 amino acids. Deletions cut 5 bases from V and 0 bases from J, with 14 bases between. Germline values: CDR1 MNHNY, CDR2 SVGAGI (reference sequence). CDR3 protein: CASSPGSRGSYEQYF. As DNA, the CDR3 is TGTGCCAGCAGTCCGGGGTCCCGGGGCTCCTACGAGCAGTACTTC.

The chain couples TRBV30 to TRBJ1-5, with a possible D match to TRBD1 (5 bases). Germline lookup yields CDR1 GTSNPN and CDR2 SVGIG (reference sequence). The CDR3 length is 13 residues. V gave up 2 bases and J gave up 5 bases, with 10 bases separating them. Here the CDR3 DNA reads TGTGCCTGGAGTCGTCAGGGAGATCAGCCCCAGCATTTT. Amino acids: CAWSRQGDQPQHF.